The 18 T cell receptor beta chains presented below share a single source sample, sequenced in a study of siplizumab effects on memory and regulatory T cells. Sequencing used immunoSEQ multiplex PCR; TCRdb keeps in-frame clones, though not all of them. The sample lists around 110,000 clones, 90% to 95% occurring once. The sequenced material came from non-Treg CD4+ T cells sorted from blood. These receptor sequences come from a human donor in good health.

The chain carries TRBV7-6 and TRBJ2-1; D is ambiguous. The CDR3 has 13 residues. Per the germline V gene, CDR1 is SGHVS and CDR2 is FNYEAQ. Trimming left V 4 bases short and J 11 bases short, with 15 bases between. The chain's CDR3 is CASSYSSYQKQFF. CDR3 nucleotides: TGTGCCAGCAGCTACTCCTCCTACCAAAAGCAGTTCTTC.

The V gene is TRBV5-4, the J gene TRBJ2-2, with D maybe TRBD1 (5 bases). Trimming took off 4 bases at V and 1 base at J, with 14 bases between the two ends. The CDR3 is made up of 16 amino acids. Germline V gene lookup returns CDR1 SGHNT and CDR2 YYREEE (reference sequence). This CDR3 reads CASSPPSTGNTGELFF. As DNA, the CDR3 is TGTGCCAGCAGCCCTCCTTCTACAGGGAACACCGGGGAGCTGTTTTTT.

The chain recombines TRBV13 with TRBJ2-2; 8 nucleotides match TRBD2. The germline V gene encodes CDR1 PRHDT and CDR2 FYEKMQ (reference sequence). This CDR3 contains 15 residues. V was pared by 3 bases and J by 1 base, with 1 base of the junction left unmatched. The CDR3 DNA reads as TGTGCCAGCAGCTTCACTAGCGGGAACACCGGGGAGCTGTTTTTT. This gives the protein CASSFTSGNTGELFF.

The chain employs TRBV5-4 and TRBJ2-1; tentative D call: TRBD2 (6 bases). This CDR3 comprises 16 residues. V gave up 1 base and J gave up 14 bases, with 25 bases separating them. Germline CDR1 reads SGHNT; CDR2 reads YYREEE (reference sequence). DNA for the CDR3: TGTGCCAGCAGCTTGCGTGACGGGAGCTCCACCGGCTCAGAGTTCTTC. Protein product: CASSLRDGSSTGSEFF.

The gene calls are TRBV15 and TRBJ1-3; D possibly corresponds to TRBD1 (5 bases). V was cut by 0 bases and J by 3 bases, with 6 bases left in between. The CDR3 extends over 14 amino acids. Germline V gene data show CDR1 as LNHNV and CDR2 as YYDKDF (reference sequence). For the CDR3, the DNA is TGTGCCACCAGCAGAGACAGGGTTGGAAACACCATATATTTT. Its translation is CATSRDRVGNTIYF.

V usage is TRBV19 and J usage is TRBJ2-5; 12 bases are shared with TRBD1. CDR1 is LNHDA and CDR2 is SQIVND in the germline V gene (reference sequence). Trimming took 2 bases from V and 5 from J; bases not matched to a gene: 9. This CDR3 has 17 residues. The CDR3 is CASSILAGTGGGETQYF. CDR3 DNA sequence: TGTGCCAGTAGTATACTTGCCGGGACAGGGGGCGGTGAGACCCAGTACTTC.

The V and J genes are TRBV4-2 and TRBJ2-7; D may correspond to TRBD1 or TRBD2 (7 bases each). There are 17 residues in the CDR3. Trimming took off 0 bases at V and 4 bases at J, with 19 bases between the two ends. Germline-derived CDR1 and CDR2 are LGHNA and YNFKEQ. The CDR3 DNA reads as TGTGCCAGCAGCCAAGATGCAGGGGGGGCCACCGCATACGAGCAGTACTTC. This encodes CASSQDAGGATAYEQYF.

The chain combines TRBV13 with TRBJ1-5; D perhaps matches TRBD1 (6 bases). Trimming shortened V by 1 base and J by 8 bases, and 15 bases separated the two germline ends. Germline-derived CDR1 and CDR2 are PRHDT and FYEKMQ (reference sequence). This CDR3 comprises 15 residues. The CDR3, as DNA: TGTGCCAGCAGCTTAGCATCCGGGGGCGGTGAGCCCCAGCATTTT. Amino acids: CASSLASGGGEPQHF.

DNA for the CDR3: TGTGCCAGTAGACCCCAAACCCCGGGCCGCGACGAGCAGTACTTC. Translated, it gives CASRPQTPGRDEQYF. The chain has TRBV19 and TRBJ2-7; no firm D call. Trimming shortened V by 6 bases and J by 5 bases, and 20 bases separated the two germline ends. The germline CDR1 and CDR2 sequences are LNHDA and SQIVND (reference sequence). This CDR3 region has 15 residues.

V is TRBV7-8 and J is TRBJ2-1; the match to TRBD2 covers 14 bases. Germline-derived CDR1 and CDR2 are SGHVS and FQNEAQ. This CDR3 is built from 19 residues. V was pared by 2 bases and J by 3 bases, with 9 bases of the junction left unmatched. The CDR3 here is CASSLSRGLAGGVYNEQFF. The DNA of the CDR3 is TGTGCCAGCAGCTTATCGCGTGGACTAGCGGGAGGTGTCTACAATGAGCAGTTCTTC.

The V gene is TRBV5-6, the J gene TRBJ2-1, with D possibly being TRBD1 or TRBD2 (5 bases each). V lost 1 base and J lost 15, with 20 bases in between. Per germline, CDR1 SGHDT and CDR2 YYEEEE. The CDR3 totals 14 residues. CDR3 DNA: TGTGCCAGCAGCTTGTCCTCTTCCGGGACGGGCCGGTTCTTC. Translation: CASSLSSSGTGRFF.

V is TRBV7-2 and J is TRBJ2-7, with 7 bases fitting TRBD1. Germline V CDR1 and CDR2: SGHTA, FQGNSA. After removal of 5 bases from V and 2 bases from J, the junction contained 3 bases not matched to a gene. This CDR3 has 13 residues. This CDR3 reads CASSHGQAYEQYF. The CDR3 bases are TGTGCCAGCAGCCATGGACAGGCCTACGAGCAGTACTTC.

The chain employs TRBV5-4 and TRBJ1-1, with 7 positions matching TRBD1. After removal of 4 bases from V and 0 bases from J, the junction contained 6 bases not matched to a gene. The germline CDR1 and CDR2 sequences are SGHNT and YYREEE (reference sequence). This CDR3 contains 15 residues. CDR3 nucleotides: TGTGCCAGCAGCCGGGTGGGACAGATGAACACTGAAGCTTTCTTT. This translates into CASSRVGQMNTEAFF.

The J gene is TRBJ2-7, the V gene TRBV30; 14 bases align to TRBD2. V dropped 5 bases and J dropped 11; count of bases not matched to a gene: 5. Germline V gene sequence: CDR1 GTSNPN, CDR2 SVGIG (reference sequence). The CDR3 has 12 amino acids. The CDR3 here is CAWGTSGSKKYF. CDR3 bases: TGTGCCTGGGGGACTAGCGGGAGCAAAAAGTACTTC.

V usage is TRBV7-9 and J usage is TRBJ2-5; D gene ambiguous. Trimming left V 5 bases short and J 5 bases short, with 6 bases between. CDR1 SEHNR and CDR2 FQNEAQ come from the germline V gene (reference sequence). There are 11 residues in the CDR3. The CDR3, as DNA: TGTGCCAGCAGCCAGGAGGAGACCCAGTACTTC. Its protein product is CASSQEETQYF. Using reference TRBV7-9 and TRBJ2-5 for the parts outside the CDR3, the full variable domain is DTGVSQNPRHKITKRGQNVTFRCDPISEHNRLYWYRQTLGQGPEFLTYFQNEAQLEKSRLLSDRFSAERPKGSFSTLEIQRTEQGDSAMYLCASSQEETQYFGPGTRLLVL.

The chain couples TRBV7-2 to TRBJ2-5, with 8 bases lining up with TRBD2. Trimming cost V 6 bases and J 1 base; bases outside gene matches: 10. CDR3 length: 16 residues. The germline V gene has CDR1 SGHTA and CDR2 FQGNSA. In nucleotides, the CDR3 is TGTGCCAGCAGGGGTGCTCGCGGGGGGTCCCAAGAGACCCAGTACTTC. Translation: CASRGARGGSQETQYF.

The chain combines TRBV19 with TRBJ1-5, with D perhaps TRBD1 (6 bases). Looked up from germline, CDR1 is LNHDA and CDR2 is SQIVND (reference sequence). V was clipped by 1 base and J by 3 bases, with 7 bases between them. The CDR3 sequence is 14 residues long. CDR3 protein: CASSIAGVNQPQHF. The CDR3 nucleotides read TGTGCCAGTAGTATAGCAGGGGTCAATCAGCCCCAGCATTTT.

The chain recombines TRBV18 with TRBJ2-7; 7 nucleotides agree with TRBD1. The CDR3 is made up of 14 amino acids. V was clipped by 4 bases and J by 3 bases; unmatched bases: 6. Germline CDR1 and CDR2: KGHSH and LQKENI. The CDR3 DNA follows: TGTGCCAGCTCACAAGGACAGGAAAACTACGAGCAGTACTTC. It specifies CASSQGQENYEQYF. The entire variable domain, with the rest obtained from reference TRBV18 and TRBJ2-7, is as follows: NAGVMQNPRHLVRRRGQEARLRCSPMKGHSHVYWYRQLPEEGLKFMVYLQKENIIDESGMPKERFSAEFPKEGPSILRIQQVVRGDSAAYFCASSQGQENYEQYFGPGTRLTVT.